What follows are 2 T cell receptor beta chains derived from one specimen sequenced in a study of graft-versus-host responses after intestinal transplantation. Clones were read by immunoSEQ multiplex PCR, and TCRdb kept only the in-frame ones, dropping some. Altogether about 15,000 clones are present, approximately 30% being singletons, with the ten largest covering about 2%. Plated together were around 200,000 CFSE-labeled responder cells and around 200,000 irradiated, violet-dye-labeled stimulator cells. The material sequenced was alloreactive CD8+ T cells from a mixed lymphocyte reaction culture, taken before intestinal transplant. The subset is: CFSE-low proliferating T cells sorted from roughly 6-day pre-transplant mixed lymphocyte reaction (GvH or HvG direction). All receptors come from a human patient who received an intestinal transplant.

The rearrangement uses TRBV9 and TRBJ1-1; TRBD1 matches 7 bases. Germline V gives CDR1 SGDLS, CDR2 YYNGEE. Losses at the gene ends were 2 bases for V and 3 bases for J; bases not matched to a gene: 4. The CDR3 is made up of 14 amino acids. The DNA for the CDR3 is TGTGCCAGCAGCGTTGGGACAGTAGACACTGAAGCTTTCTTT. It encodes CASSVGTVDTEAFF.

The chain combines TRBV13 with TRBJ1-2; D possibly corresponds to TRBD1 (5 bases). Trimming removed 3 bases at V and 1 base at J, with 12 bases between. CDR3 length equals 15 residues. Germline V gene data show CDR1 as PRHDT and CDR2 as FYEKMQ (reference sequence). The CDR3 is CASSFGTSVNYGYTF. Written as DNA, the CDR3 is TGTGCCAGCAGCTTTGGGACTTCCGTTAACTATGGCTACACCTTC.